This paragraph covers one T cell receptor (beta chain) sequence. Its antigen is still unknown. 13 Jbeta primers and 60 Vbeta primers were used for the PCR. Using immunoSEQ multiplex PCR, the repertoire was profiled, and TCRdb retains in-frame clones only, with some absent. The sample records fewer than 250,000 clones, 83% being singletons. The length of the CDR3 is 15 residues. V was shortened by 1 base and J by 5 bases, with 15 bases between the two germline ends. Germline V lookup: CDR1 LGHNA, CDR2 YSLEER. The data were taken from a study of cytomegalovirus exposure and HLA in healthy donors. Study results and caveats: A later analysis found that most CMV-associated TCR beta chains appeared HLA-restricted. Reportedly, a later analysis found an Asian-associated ancestry cluster had fewer N-insertions than the roughly 700-donor mean. A missense variant in DCLRE1C was later tied to TCR beta V- and J-gene trimming. In an earlier analysis, productive rearrangement rates for most beta V segments clustered near 87% or 30%.

Sequencing used PBMCs. This chain uses TRBV4-3 with TRBJ2-7; a possible D gene is TRBD2 (6 bases). This clonotype was obtained from a girl aged 5-17 years in good health and CMV-seronegative. This chain's CDR3 is CASSQVNGGMNEQYF. The CDR3 bases are TGCGCCAGCAGCCAAGTTAACGGGGGAATGAACGAGCAGTACTTC.